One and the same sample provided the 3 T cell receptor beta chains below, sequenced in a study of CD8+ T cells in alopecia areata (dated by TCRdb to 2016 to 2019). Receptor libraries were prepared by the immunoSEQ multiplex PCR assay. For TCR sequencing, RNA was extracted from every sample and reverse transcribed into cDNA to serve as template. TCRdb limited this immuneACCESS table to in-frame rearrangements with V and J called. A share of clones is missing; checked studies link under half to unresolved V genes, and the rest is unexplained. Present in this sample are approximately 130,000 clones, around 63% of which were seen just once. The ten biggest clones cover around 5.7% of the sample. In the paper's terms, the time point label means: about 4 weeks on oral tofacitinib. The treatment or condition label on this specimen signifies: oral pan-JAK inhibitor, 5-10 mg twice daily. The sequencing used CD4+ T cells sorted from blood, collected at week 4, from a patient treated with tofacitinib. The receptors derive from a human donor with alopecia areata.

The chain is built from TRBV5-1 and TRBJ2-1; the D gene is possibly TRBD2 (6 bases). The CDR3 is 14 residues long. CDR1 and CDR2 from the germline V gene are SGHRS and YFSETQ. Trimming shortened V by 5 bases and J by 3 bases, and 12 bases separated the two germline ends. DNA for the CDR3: TGCGCCAGCAGTCGGGACTGGGACTACAATGAGCAGTTCTTC. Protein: CASSRDWDYNEQFF.

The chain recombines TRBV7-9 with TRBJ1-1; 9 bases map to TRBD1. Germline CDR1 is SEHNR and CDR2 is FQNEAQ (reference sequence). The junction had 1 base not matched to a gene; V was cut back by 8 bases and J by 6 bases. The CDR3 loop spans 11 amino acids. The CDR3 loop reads CASDRGAEAFF. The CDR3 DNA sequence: TGTGCCAGCGACAGGGGGGCTGAAGCTTTCTTT.

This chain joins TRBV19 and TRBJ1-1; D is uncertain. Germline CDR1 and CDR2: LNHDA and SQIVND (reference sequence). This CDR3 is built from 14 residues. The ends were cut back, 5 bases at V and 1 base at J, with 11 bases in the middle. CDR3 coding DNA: TGTGCCAGTAGTTTGGCTTGGGAGAACACTGAAGCTTTCTTT. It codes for CASSLAWENTEAFF.